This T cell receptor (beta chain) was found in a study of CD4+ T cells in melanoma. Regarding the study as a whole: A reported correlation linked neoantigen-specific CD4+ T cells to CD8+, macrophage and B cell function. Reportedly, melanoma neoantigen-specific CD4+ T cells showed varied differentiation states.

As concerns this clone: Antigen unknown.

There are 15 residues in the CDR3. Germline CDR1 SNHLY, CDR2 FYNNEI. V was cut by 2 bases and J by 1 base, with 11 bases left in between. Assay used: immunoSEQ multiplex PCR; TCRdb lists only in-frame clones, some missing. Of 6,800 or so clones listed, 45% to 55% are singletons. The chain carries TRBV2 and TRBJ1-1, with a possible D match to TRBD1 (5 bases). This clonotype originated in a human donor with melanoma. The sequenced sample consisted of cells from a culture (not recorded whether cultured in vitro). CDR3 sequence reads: CASSELTASNTEAFF. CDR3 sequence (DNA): TGTGCCAGCAGTGAATTGACAGCCTCGAACACTGAAGCTTTCTTT.